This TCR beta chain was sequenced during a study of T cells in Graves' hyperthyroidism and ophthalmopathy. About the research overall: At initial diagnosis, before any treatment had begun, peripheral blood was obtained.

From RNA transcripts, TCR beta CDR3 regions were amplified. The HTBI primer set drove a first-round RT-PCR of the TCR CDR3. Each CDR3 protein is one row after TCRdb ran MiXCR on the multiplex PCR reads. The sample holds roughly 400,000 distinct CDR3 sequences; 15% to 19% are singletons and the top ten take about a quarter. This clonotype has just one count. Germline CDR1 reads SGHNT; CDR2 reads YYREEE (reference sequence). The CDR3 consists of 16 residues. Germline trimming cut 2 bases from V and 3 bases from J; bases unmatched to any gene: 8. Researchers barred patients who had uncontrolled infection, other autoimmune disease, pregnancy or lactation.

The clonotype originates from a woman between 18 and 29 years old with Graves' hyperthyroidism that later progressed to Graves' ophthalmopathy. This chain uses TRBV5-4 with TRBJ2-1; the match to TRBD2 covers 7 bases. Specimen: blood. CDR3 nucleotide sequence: TGTGCCAGCAGCTTCCCGTTGCGGGGGATCTACAATGAGCAGTTCTTC. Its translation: CASSFPLRGIYNEQFF.